One and the same sample provided the 23 T cell receptor beta chains below, sequenced in a study of beta chain features in type 1 diabetes. The isolated RNA, all of it, was reverse transcribed, so expressed TCRB transcripts were what got sequenced. The assay was immunoSEQ multiplex PCR, and TCRdb's table has in-frame clones only and misses some. The sample comprises about 360,000 clones, roughly 12% of which are singletons, and more than 0.015% rests with the top ten. Material for sequencing was naive CD4+ T cells from blood. These receptors all come from a man younger than 30 in good health.

There are a few counts of this clone. The rearrangement joins TRBV30 to TRBJ2-2; D remains unclear. CDR1 is GTSNPN, CDR2 SVGIG, per germline (reference sequence). The CDR3 length is 11 residues. The V end was cut by 2 bases, the J end by 10 bases, with 8 bases between. The chain's CDR3 is CAWSLGVELFF. CDR3 DNA: TGTGCCTGGAGTTTAGGAGTGGAGCTGTTTTTT.

This clone has just a few counts. J is TRBJ2-7 and V is TRBV2, with 8 bases lining up with TRBD2. CDR1 is SNHLY and CDR2 is FYNNEI in the germline V gene. This CDR3 region has 15 residues. The J segment lost 2 bases and the V segment lost 2 bases, leaving 5 bases of the junction unmatched. The CDR3 bases are TGTGCCAGCAGTGAATTAGCGGGGAGTACCTACGAGCAGTACTTC. Protein product: CASSELAGSTYEQYF.

This clone appeared a few times. The V call is TRBV15, the J call TRBJ1-1; D ambiguous. Germline CDR1 and CDR2: LNHNV and YYDKDF (reference sequence). The germline V and J ends were trimmed by 1 base and 5 bases, with 14 bases remaining between them. The CDR3 is 15 amino acids. The CDR3 bases are TGTGCCACCAGCAGAGCTGAGGGTGTGAGGACTGAAGCTTTCTTT. Its protein product is CATSRAEGVRTEAFF.

This sequence joins TRBV19 and TRBJ1-5; D uncertain. The V gene lost 1 base and the J gene lost 3 bases, with 7 bases spanning the gap. Germline CDR1 is LNHDA and CDR2 is SQIVND (reference sequence). The CDR3 sequence is 14 residues long. The CDR3 sequence is CASSIGANNQPQHF. DNA for the CDR3: TGTGCCAGTAGTATAGGGGCTAACAATCAGCCCCAGCATTTT. The whole variable domain, filled in from reference TRBV19 and TRBJ1-5, reads DGGITQSPKYLFRKEGQNVTLSCEQNLNHDAMYWYRQDPGQGLRLIYYSQIVNDFQKGDIAEGYSVSREKKESFPLTVTSAQKNPTAFYLCASSIGANNQPQHFGDGTRLSIL.

This clone turned up a few times. This chain links TRBV19 with TRBJ1-6; 8 nucleotides match TRBD1. Germline loops: CDR1 LNHDA, CDR2 SQIVND (reference sequence). V trimming: 8 bases; J trimming: 6 bases; junction bases outside the gene matches: 9. This CDR3 region has 15 residues. The CDR3 loop is CASGQGKRANSPLHF. The DNA of the CDR3 is TGTGCCAGTGGACAGGGAAAACGAGCTAATTCACCCCTCCACTTT.

This clone was counted only a few times. The chain is built from TRBV29-1 and TRBJ2-7; 9 positions match TRBD1. Germline V gives CDR1 SQVTM, CDR2 ANQGSEA. V was clipped by 6 bases and J by 6 bases; unmatched bases: 12. The CDR3 has 14 residues. CDR3 region: CSVDRGGFGVEQYF. CDR3 in DNA: TGCAGCGTAGACAGGGGGGGATTTGGGGTCGAGCAGTACTTC.

The chain is built from TRBV30 and TRBJ2-7, with TRBD1 matching 7 bases. Germline trimming cut 3 bases from V and 6 bases from J; bases unmatched to any gene: 2. The CDR3 has 11 amino acids. Germline V gene sequence: CDR1 GTSNPN, CDR2 SVGIG (reference sequence). CDR3 amino acids: CAWRQGVEQYF. The CDR3 DNA reads TGTGCCTGGAGGCAGGGGGTCGAGCAGTACTTC.

This clone was picked up a small number of times. V and J are TRBV15 and TRBJ1-2; 8 bases align to TRBD1. Germline CDR1 and CDR2: LNHNV and YYDKDF (reference sequence). V was pared by 0 bases and J by 8 bases, with 8 bases of the junction left unmatched. This CDR3 is 15 amino acids long. The CDR3: CATSRDTTGGLGYTF. For the CDR3, the DNA is TGTGCCACCAGCAGAGATACCACAGGGGGATTGGGCTACACCTTC.

The chain combines TRBV7-3 with TRBJ2-1, with 8 bases aligning to TRBD2. The CDR3 is made up of 15 amino acids. With V trimmed by 5 bases and J by 4 bases, 7 bases remained unmatched. Germline loops: CDR1 SGHTA, CDR2 FQGTGA. CDR3 region: CASSTLAGPYNEQFF. CDR3 coding DNA: TGTGCCAGCAGCACTCTAGCGGGTCCATACAATGAGCAGTTCTTC.

This clone has more than one count but fewer than ten. The DNA for the CDR3 is TGTGCCAGCAGCCGATGGTCCGACAGGGGTGCTATCAATGAGCAGTTCTTC. Translated, it gives CASSRWSDRGAINEQFF. The V and J genes are TRBV7-2 and TRBJ2-1, with 8 bases fitting TRBD1. V trimming: 5 bases; J trimming: 6 bases; junction bases outside the gene matches: 15. The CDR3 spans 17 residues. The germline gives CDR1 SGHTA, CDR2 FQGNSA.

The chain is built from TRBV10-3 and TRBJ2-1; 8 positions agree with TRBD2. CDR3 length: 13 residues. Germline V gene lookup returns CDR1 ENHRY and CDR2 SYGVKD. With V trimmed by 4 bases and J by 7 bases, 3 bases remained unmatched. For the CDR3, the DNA is TGTGCCATCAGTGCGGGGGGGCCAAATGAGCAGTTCTTC. It is translated as CAISAGGPNEQFF.

The rearrangement links TRBV4-1 to TRBJ1-2; 8 bases are shared with TRBD1. The CDR3 has 13 residues. The V segment lost 3 bases and the J segment 10 bases; nucleotides outside the gene matches: 7. Germline CDR1 is MGHRA and CDR2 is YSYEKL. The CDR3 loop reads CASSHPGQGYYTF. The CDR3 DNA sequence: TGCGCCAGCAGCCATCCTGGACAGGGTTACTACACCTTC.

V usage is TRBV5-1 and J usage is TRBJ2-3; TRBD2 might be the D (5 bases). Trimming left V 1 base short and J 1 base short, with 13 bases between. The CDR3 is 16 residues long. Germline CDR1 reads SGHRS; CDR2 reads YFSETQ. CDR3 in DNA: TGCGCCAGCAGCTTGTCTCCGACCGGGGGCACAGATACGCAGTATTTT. This translates into CASSLSPTGGTDTQYF. Filled out from reference TRBV5-1 and TRBJ2-3, the complete variable domain reads KAGVTQTPRYLIKTRGQQVTLSCSPISGHRSVSWYQQTPGQGLQFLFEYFSETQRNKGNFPGRFSGRQFSNSRSEMNVSTLELGDSALYLCASSLSPTGGTDTQYFGPGTRLTVL.

This clone was counted a few times. This chain links TRBV7-8 with TRBJ2-1; no reliable D call. V shed 5 bases and J shed 4 bases, with 15 bases lying between them. The CDR3 is 15 amino acids. In germline, CDR1 is SGHVS, CDR2 FQNEAQ. This CDR3 is CASSPPQRPYNEQFF. In nucleotides, the CDR3 is TGTGCCAGCAGCCCCCCGCAGCGACCGTACAATGAGCAGTTCTTC. The whole variable domain, remainder taken from reference TRBV7-8 and TRBJ2-1, is GAGVSQSPRYKVAKRGQDVALRCDPISGHVSLFWYQQALGQGPEFLTYFQNEAQLDKSGLPSDRFFAERPEGSVSTLKIQRTQQEDSAVYLCASSPPQRPYNEQFFGPGTRLTVL.

The chain employs TRBV28 and TRBJ1-5, with D possibly being TRBD1 (5 bases). Per the germline V gene, CDR1 is MDHEN and CDR2 is SYDVKM. This CDR3 has 14 residues. V was cut by 2 bases and J by 5 bases, with 10 bases left in between. The CDR3 DNA is TGTGCCAGCAGTTTAGGGGCAGTCGATCAGCCCCAGCATTTT. It translates to CASSLGAVDQPQHF.

This sequence joins TRBV7-9 and TRBJ2-1; TRBD1 matches 9 bases. The CDR3 is 16 amino acids. Germline V gives CDR1 SEHNR, CDR2 FQNEAQ (reference sequence). J gave up 7 bases and V 4 bases, and 11 bases lay outside the gene matches. The CDR3 nucleotides read TGTGCCAGCAGCTCGCCCAGGACAGGGGCCGAGAATGAGCAGTTCTTC. It specifies CASSSPRTGAENEQFF.

This clone occurred a few times. The J gene is TRBJ2-1, the V gene TRBV18; D is possibly TRBD2 (6 bases). The ends were cut back, 5 bases at V and 4 bases at J, with 6 bases in the middle. Germline-derived CDR1 and CDR2 are KGHSH and LQKENI. CDR3 length: 12 amino acids. The CDR3 nucleotides read TGTGCCAGCTCAGGGGGGTACAATGAGCAGTTCTTC. This translates into CASSGGYNEQFF.

This chain connects TRBV7-2 to TRBJ2-3, with 10 nucleotides matching TRBD2. From germline, CDR1 is SGHTA and CDR2 FQGNSA. V lost 2 bases to trimming and J lost 1 base; unmatched junction nucleotides: 3. The CDR3 is made up of 16 amino acids. The CDR3 coding sequence is TGTGCCAGCAGCTTATTGGGGACTAGCGGCACAGATACGCAGTATTTT. Its protein is CASSLLGTSGTDTQYF.

The chain uses TRBV28 and TRBJ2-5; 14 nucleotides agree with TRBD2. CDR3 length equals 16 residues. In germline, CDR1 is MDHEN, CDR2 SYDVKM. V gave up 3 bases and J gave up 7 bases; unmatched junction bases: 7. The CDR3 sequence: CASSFSGTSGRGTQYF. The CDR3 DNA sequence: TGTGCCAGCAGTTTTTCCGGGACTAGCGGGAGAGGGACCCAGTACTTC.

The chain employs TRBV7-2 and TRBJ1-6; 8 nucleotides agree with TRBD1. The CDR3 length is 14 residues. Trimming cost V 6 bases and J 4 bases; bases outside gene matches: 2. Germline CDR1 reads SGHTA; CDR2 reads FQGNSA. CDR3 DNA: TGTGCCAGCAGGCGGACAGGGTATAATTCACCCCTCCACTTT. The encoded protein is CASRRTGYNSPLHF. Looking up the rest from reference TRBV7-2 and TRBJ1-6 gives the full variable domain: GAGVSQSPSNKVTEKGKDVELRCDPISGHTALYWYRQSLGQGLEFLIYFQGNSAPDKSGLPSDRFSAERTGGSVSTLTIQRTQQEDSAVYLCASRRTGYNSPLHFGNGTRLTVT.

As regards this clone: This same CDR3 is encoded by further DNA sequences in the sample. V gene TRBV28 combines with J gene TRBJ2-1; 7 bases are shared with TRBD2. CDR1 is MDHEN, CDR2 SYDVKM, per germline. V dropped 11 bases and J dropped 8; count of bases not matched to a gene: 6. The CDR3 is 11 residues long. CDR3 residues: CASRRGDEQFF. CDR3 nucleotides: TGTGCCTCCCGCCGGGGGGATGAGCAGTTCTTC.

The sample holds a few counts of this clone. The chain links TRBV7-2 to TRBJ2-7, with 8 bases that match TRBD1. The ends lost 1 base at V and 1 base at J; junction bases unmatched: 6. The germline CDR1 and CDR2 sequences are SGHTA and FQGNSA. The CDR3 contains 16 residues. The chain's CDR3 is CASSLDRDRISYEQYF. Here the CDR3 DNA reads TGTGCCAGCAGCTTAGACCGGGACAGGATTTCCTACGAGCAGTACTTC.

The V call is TRBV28, the J call TRBJ1-4; 9 bases are a match to TRBD1. The junction had 6 bases not matched to a gene; V was cut back by 5 bases and J by 8 bases. Germline CDR1 reads MDHEN; CDR2 reads SYDVKM. The CDR3 is 14 amino acids. CDR3 nucleotides: TGTGCCAGCAGTAACAGGGGGCTGGGGGAAAAACTGTTTTTT. It translates to CASSNRGLGEKLFF.